This passage covers 19 T cell receptor beta chains from one sample sequenced in a study of T cell responses to AZD1222 COVID-19 vaccine. This table comes from immunoSEQ multiplex PCR, and its TCRdb copy is limited to in-frame clones, with some not included. Of approximately 120,000 clones in the sample, approximately 90% were seen once. The source was peripheral blood, collected on day 0 of AZD1222 vaccination. These receptors were obtained from an adult in good health.

The chain joins TRBV29-1 to TRBJ1-1; D unresolved. The CDR3 runs to 17 residues. From germline, CDR1 is SQVTM and CDR2 ANQGSEA. Trimming removed 2 bases at V and 0 bases at J, with 19 bases between. CDR3 bases: TGCAGCGTTGAACCGCGGGTTGGGGTTACTATGAACACTGAAGCTTTCTTT. This translates into CSVEPRVGVTMNTEAFF.

V and J are TRBV10-3 and TRBJ2-3, with unresolved D. Germline CDR1 reads ENHRY; CDR2 reads SYGVKD. This CDR3 has 15 amino acids. The V gene lost 7 bases and the J gene lost 1 base, with 15 bases spanning the gap. The CDR3 nucleotides are TGTGCCATCAACCCCCAGACGGGCCGCACAGATACGCAGTATTTT. It codes for CAINPQTGRTDTQYF.

The gene calls are TRBV11-2 and TRBJ1-2, with D unresolved. CDR1 is SGHAT, CDR2 FQNNGV, per germline. The CDR3 runs to 15 residues. V lost 1 base and J 0 bases, leaving 9 bases between the germline ends. CDR3 in amino acids: CASSLGPPANYGYTF. The DNA for the CDR3 is TGTGCCAGCAGCTTAGGACCGCCAGCTAACTATGGCTACACCTTC.

Here the CDR3 DNA reads TGTGCCAGCAGTTTACGGAGCGGAGGGGGGGAGACCCAGTACTTC. It specifies CASSLRSGGGETQYF. V usage is TRBV28 and J usage is TRBJ2-5, with D perhaps matching TRBD1 or TRBD2 (6 bases each). CDR1 is MDHEN, CDR2 SYDVKM, per germline. V was pared by 2 bases and J by 5 bases, with 15 bases between. This CDR3 is 15 amino acids long.

Here the CDR3 DNA reads TGTGCCAGCAGCGACGACTCAGGGCAGGGTAACACCATATATTTT. Its protein is CASSDDSGQGNTIYF. The V and J genes are TRBV2 and TRBJ1-3; possible D gene TRBD1, 5 bases. Deletions cut 6 bases from V and 7 bases from J, with 19 bases between. This CDR3 has 15 amino acids. CDR1 and CDR2 from the germline V gene are SNHLY and FYNNEI.

The chain is built from TRBV9 and TRBJ2-5, with D possibly matching TRBD1 (7 bases). The CDR3 has 16 amino acids. The ends were cut back, 0 bases at V and 0 bases at J, with 12 bases in the middle. Germline values: CDR1 SGDLS, CDR2 YYNGEE. The CDR3 DNA reads TGTGCCAGCAGCGTAGGGCAGGGGGGAAACCAAGAGACCCAGTACTTC. It encodes CASSVGQGGNQETQYF. Supplemented by reference TRBV9 and TRBJ2-5, the full variable domain reads DSGVTQTPKHLITATGQRVTLRCSPRSGDLSVYWYQQSLDQGLQFLIQYYNGEERAKGNILERFSAQQFPDLHSELNLSSLELGDSALYFCASSVGQGGNQETQYFGPGTRLLVL.

The rearrangement joins TRBV28 to TRBJ2-3; 9 bases line up with TRBD1. Germline CDR1 reads MDHEN; CDR2 reads SYDVKM. The CDR3 sequence is 16 residues long. The V segment lost 6 bases and the J segment 5 bases; nucleotides outside the gene matches: 12. CDR3: CASSLGQGRFGDTQYF. CDR3 in DNA: TGTGCCAGCAGCTTGGGACAGGGAAGATTTGGAGATACGCAGTATTTT.

This clone has more than one count but fewer than ten. This rearrangement joins TRBV18 to TRBJ1-1; D is undetermined. The CDR3 runs to 14 residues. Per germline, CDR1 KGHSH and CDR2 LQKENI. Trimming left V 3 bases short and J 6 bases short, with 14 bases between. CDR3 bases: TGTGCCAGCTCACCCACTGCTCGCAGCCCTGAAGCTTTCTTT. This gives the protein CASSPTARSPEAFF.

V is TRBV6-2 or TRBV6-3 and J is TRBJ1-5, with 8 bases identical to TRBD1. The V segment lost 5 bases and the J segment 2 bases; nucleotides outside the gene matches: 11. The CDR3 has 17 residues. From germline, CDR1 is MNHEY and CDR2 SVGEGT. DNA of the CDR3: TGTGCCAGCAGTACCCCGCCAGGACAGGGCGGCAATCAGCCCCAGCATTTT. As protein: CASSTPPGQGGNQPQHF.

About this clone itself: A read error may account for a junction end that differs from germline. This chain connects TRBV7-7 to TRBJ2-7, with D hard to call. The CDR3 has 13 residues. Germline V gene data show CDR1 as SSHAT and CDR2 as FNYEAQ (reference sequence). The CDR3 loop reads CASSLNLGDEQYF. CDR3 DNA sequence: TGTGCTAGCAGCTTAAATCTGGGCGACGAGCAGTACTTC.

The CDR3 DNA follows: TGCAGTGCTAGTCAGGGGGGATGGGAAGCTTTCTTT. Translation: CSASQGGWEAFF. The chain joins TRBV20-1 to TRBJ1-1; TRBD1 matches at 7 bases. This CDR3 has 12 amino acids. V shed 3 bases and J 8 bases; nucleotides not matched to a gene: 6. The germline CDR1 and CDR2 sequences are DFQATT and SNEGSKA (reference sequence).

The chain recombines TRBV11-2 with TRBJ2-3, with D possibly called TRBD1 or TRBD2 (5 bases each). This CDR3 comprises 16 residues. Germline-derived CDR1 and CDR2 are SGHAT and FQNNGV. Trimming removed 8 bases at V and 1 base at J, with 19 bases between. CDR3 sequence: CASRGGGYQGTDTQYF. The DNA of the CDR3 is TGTGCCAGCCGTGGGGGTGGCTATCAGGGCACAGATACGCAGTATTTT.

V is TRBV29-1 and J is TRBJ1-1; D possibly corresponds to TRBD1 (5 bases). CDR3 size: 12 residues. Looked up from germline, CDR1 is SQVTM and CDR2 is ANQGSEA. V shed 6 bases and J shed 10 bases, with 18 bases lying between them. CDR3 sequence: CSVVIQAGGAFF. The CDR3 nucleotides read TGCAGCGTGGTTATACAGGCGGGCGGAGCTTTCTTT.

J is TRBJ2-3 and V is TRBV27; unclear D gene. This CDR3 is 13 amino acids long. Trimming removed 7 bases from V and 1 base from J, with 9 bases in between. Germline V gene sequence: CDR1 MNHEY, CDR2 SMNVEV (reference sequence). The DNA of the CDR3 is TGTGCCAGCACCCCCGGTGGCACAGATACGCAGTATTTT. Translating gives CASTPGGTDTQYF.

V gene TRBV18 combines with J gene TRBJ2-7, with 8 positions matching TRBD2. The V gene's germline CDR1 is KGHSH and CDR2 LQKENI. This CDR3 region has 16 residues. With 3 bases clipped from V and 1 base from J, the junction kept 8 bases outside the gene matches. DNA of the CDR3: TGTGCCAGCTCACCGCGGGAAGCGGGAGCGTCCTACGAGCAGTACTTC. This codes for CASSPREAGASYEQYF.

This rearrangement joins TRBV6-1 to TRBJ2-7; tentatively, D is TRBD1 (7 bases). Trimming removed 0 bases at V and 4 bases at J, with 16 bases between. The CDR3 sequence is 16 residues long. The germline V gene has CDR1 MNHNS and CDR2 SASEGT. CDR3 sequence reads: CASSEAPPGGGYEQYF. The CDR3 nucleotides read TGTGCCAGCAGTGAAGCTCCCCCAGGGGGAGGATACGAGCAGTACTTC.

This clone was recorded only once. The chain links TRBV6-5 to TRBJ1-6; D is unclear. V dropped 6 bases and J dropped 6 bases, with 15 bases sitting between them. The CDR3 length is 15 residues. Germline V gives CDR1 MNHEY, CDR2 SVGAGI. CDR3 in amino acids: CASRLLSGLNSPLHF. The CDR3 DNA reads TGTGCCAGCAGACTACTCAGCGGACTTAATTCACCCCTCCACTTT.

In this sample, this clone turned up a few times. The chain has TRBV7-8 and TRBJ1-1, with 10 bases aligning to TRBD1. This CDR3 has 13 amino acids. Germline loops: CDR1 SGHVS, CDR2 FQNEAQ. Germline trimming cut 7 bases from V and 11 bases from J; bases unmatched to any gene: 10. The CDR3 reads CASNLPGQGTAFF. In nucleotides, the CDR3 is TGTGCCAGCAACCTTCCGGGACAGGGGACGGCTTTCTTT.

This chain links TRBV7-9 with TRBJ2-1; no firm D call. The CDR3 length is 11 residues. CDR1 and CDR2 (germline): SEHNR, FQNEAQ (reference sequence). With 4 bases removed from V and 7 bases from J, the gap between germline ends came to 5 bases. In nucleotides, the CDR3 is TGTGCCAGCAGCTCACGTAATGAGCAGTTCTTC. Translation gives CASSSRNEQFF.